A single sample gave rise to the 4 T cell receptor beta chains below, sequenced in a study of blood T cell repertoires in COVID-19. Assay: immunoSEQ multiplex PCR; the TCRdb copy retains only in-frame clones and omits some. The sample has about 280,000 clones, 85% seen once. The sample consisted of PBMCs or T cells enriched from blood (not recorded which). The source of these receptors is a woman in her forties or fifties who had recovered from COVID-19.

The chain uses TRBV5-4 and TRBJ1-6; D perhaps matches TRBD1 (5 bases). This CDR3 has 14 residues. Trimming cost V 4 bases and J 5 bases, with 10 bases left between them. Germline CDR1 reads SGHNT; CDR2 reads YYREEE (reference sequence). The CDR3 spells CASSRDSNNSPLHF. CDR3 nucleotides: TGTGCCAGCAGCCGAGACAGCAATAATTCACCCCTCCACTTT. Complete variable domain (other parts from reference TRBV5-4 and TRBJ1-6): ETGVTQSPTHLIKTRGQQVTLRCSSQSGHNTVSWYQQALGQGPQFIFQYYREEENGRGNFPPRFSGLQFPNYSSELNVNALELDDSALYLCASSRDSNNSPLHFGNGTRLTVT.

This chain connects TRBV29-1 to TRBJ1-1; TRBD1 is a possible D gene (5 bases). V was clipped by 2 bases and J by 1 base, with 8 bases between them. Germline V CDR1 and CDR2: SQVTM, ANQGSEA. The CDR3 length is 13 residues. The CDR3 DNA follows: TGCAGCGTTGAAACAGGATCGAACACTGAAGCTTTCTTT. Its translation: CSVETGSNTEAFF.

The table lists this clone with a few counts. This sequence joins TRBV5-1 and TRBJ2-1; the match to TRBD2 covers 11 bases. Germline V CDR1 and CDR2: SGHRS, YFSETQ. After removal of 4 bases from V and 4 bases from J, the junction contained 4 bases not matched to a gene. This CDR3 has 15 amino acids. The CDR3 bases are TGCGCCAGCAGCCCAACTAGCGGGGGTTACAATGAGCAGTTCTTC. Its protein is CASSPTSGGYNEQFF.

This clone was counted at least ten times. This chain uses TRBV5-1 with TRBJ1-5; possible D gene TRBD1, 5 bases. The ends were cut back, 4 bases at V and 3 bases at J, with 14 bases in the middle. Germline loops: CDR1 SGHRS, CDR2 YFSETQ. The CDR3 is 15 residues long. DNA for the CDR3: TGCGCCAGCAGCCCAAGAACAGGCTTCAATCAGCCCCAGCATTTT. Protein product: CASSPRTGFNQPQHF.